Given below is one TCR beta chain in context. Per germline, CDR1 MNHEY and CDR2 SMNVEV (reference sequence). V trimming: 6 bases; J trimming: 6 bases; junction bases outside the gene matches: 9. CDR3 length equals 14 residues. Original processing methods: Reference gene primer amplification gave estimated nucleated cell counts. TCRdb keeps only in-frame clones here, not all; method: immunoSEQ multiplex PCR. V and J calls and clone size come straight from that table; D and trimming were deduced from the DNA. In the table there are roughly 250,000 clones, approximately 86% of which are singletons. These data originate in a study of blood T cell repertoires in COVID-19. For the study at large: There were acute and convalescent COVID-19 samples, and they came from the United States, Italy and Spain. T cells, B-cell-depleted T cells, or PBMCs supplied cDNA or gDNA.

This clonotype was sampled from a woman aged 80 or older with active or convalescent COVID-19. Specimen: peripheral blood. V and J are TRBV27 and TRBJ1-1; 8 positions agree with TRBD1. The CDR3, as DNA: TGTGCCAGCAGCCCAAGGACAGGGCGGGCTGAAGCTTTCTTT. It is translated as CASSPRTGRAEAFF.